These T cell receptor beta chains were read from a single sample in a study of T cell responses to AZD1222 COVID-19 vaccine. Sequencing was performed with immunoSEQ multiplex PCR; in TCRdb, only in-frame clones are kept and a portion is missing. Of approximately 150,000 clones detected, around nine tenths appear once; the ten largest clones hold approximately 5%. This specimen consisted of peripheral blood, obtained on day 0 of AZD1222 vaccination. The receptors here all came from an adult in good health. CDR3s include the opening cysteine and the closing phenylalanine or tryptophan. The order of the fields is clone size, V gene, CDR3 length, D gene, J gene, CDR3 DNA, CDR3 protein. A D gene is named only where the DNA matches it firmly. Size tells how often a clone was seen (once, few, many) or the class of an expanded clone, and some rows leave it out.

.	TRBV4-2	15	TRBD2	TRBJ2-7	TGTGCCAGCAGCCATCGATTAGCGGGAACCTACGAGCAGTACTTC	CASSHRLAGTYEQYF
.	TRBV27	14	.	TRBJ2-5	TGTGCCAGCAGTTTATGGGGGAACCAAGAGACCCAGTACTTC	CASSLWGNQETQYF
.	TRBV12-3/TRBV12-4	11	.	TRBJ2-5	TGTGCCAGCAGTTTTGGAGAGACCCAGTACTTC	CASSFGETQYF
few	TRBV10-2	14	TRBD2	TRBJ2-7	TGCGCCAGCAGGACTAGCGGGAGAACGGACGAGCAGTACTTC	CASRTSGRTDEQYF
.	TRBV7-9	15	TRBD2	TRBJ2-7	TGTGCCAGCAGCCCCCACCTAGCGGGAGTGCAAGAGCAGTACTTC	CASSPHLAGVQEQYF
.	TRBV6-1	14	.	TRBJ2-5	TGTGCCAGCAGTGAACCTGGGGGCGGAGAGACCCAGTACTTC	CASSEPGGGETQYF
.	TRBV11-3	13	.	TRBJ2-2	TGTGCCAGCAGCTTATCCAACACCGGGGAGCTGTTTTTT	CASSLSNTGELFF
.	TRBV13	15	TRBD1	TRBJ2-7	TGTGCCAGCAGCTTAATGGGGACAGGGGCCTACGAGCAGTACTTC	CASSLMGTGAYEQYF
few	TRBV6-5	13	.	TRBJ2-3	TGTGCCAGCAGTTACTCGAGGGCGGGTACGCAGTATTTT	CASSYSRAGTQYF
.	TRBV7-9	15	.	TRBJ2-1	TGTGCCAGCAGCCAGGGGAGGATCCCCTACAATGAGCAGTTCTTC	CASSQGRIPYNEQFF
.	TRBV19	14	TRBD1	TRBJ2-7	TGTGCCAGTAGCCCCGGGACAGCCTCCTACGAGCAGTACTTC	CASSPGTASYEQYF
.	TRBV9	15	TRBD2	TRBJ2-3	TGTGCCAGCAGCCCCGGGACTAGCGGCACAGATACGCAGTATTTT	CASSPGTSGTDTQYF
.	TRBV6-5	16	.	TRBJ1-6	TGTGCCAGCAGTTATCTCCGGGACACCCTTTATTCACCCCTCCACTTT	CASSYLRDTLYSPLHF
.	TRBV6-5	13	TRBD2	TRBJ2-7	TGTGCCAGCAGTTATGGCGGGAGGTACGAGCAGTACTTC	CASSYGGRYEQYF
.	TRBV6-2/TRBV6-3	15	TRBD2	TRBJ2-1	TGTGCCAGCAGTTTCACTAGCGAGGGTAACAATGAGCAGTTCTTC	CASSFTSEGNNEQFF
.	TRBV7-2	13	.	TRBJ2-3	TGTGCCAGCAGCTTCTCGGGCCCAGATACGCAGTATTTT	CASSFSGPDTQYF
.	TRBV6-2/TRBV6-3	14	TRBD1	TRBJ2-7	TGTGCCAGCAGTTACCGACAGGGGAGGTACGAGCAGTACTTC	CASSYRQGRYEQYF
once	TRBV28	15	TRBD1	TRBJ1-1	TGTGCCAGCAGTTTACCCAGGGGGGGAGGCACTGAAGCTTTCTTT	CASSLPRGGGTEAFF
.	TRBV4-3	16	TRBD1	TRBJ1-4	TGCGCCAGCAGCCAAGACCCACAGGGGCAGGATGAAAAACTGTTTTTT	CASSQDPQGQDEKLFF
.	TRBV7-3	15	.	TRBJ2-1	TGTGCCAGCAGCTCATACAGCTCATCAGACAATGAGCAGTTCTTC	CASSSYSSSDNEQFF